The following is a T cell receptor (beta chain) sequence with its context. The target antigen is unknown. Repertoires were generated with immunoSEQ multiplex PCR, while TCRdb's copy carries only in-frame clones and drops some. The sample contains approximately 460,000 clones, roughly 87% of which appear only once. Treatment denoted: approximately 18 received Ad26.COV2.S at low or high dose, single or two shots; about 5 received placebo; per-sample allocation not given. It was on day 63 after the first vaccine or placebo injection that samples were taken. The V end lost 4 bases, the J end lost 7 bases, and 13 bases lay between the germline ends. The germline V gene encodes CDR1 SEHNR and CDR2 FQNEAQ (reference sequence). The CDR3 contains 14 residues. The data were taken from a study of Ad26.COV2.S vaccination and SARS-CoV-2 variants. Overall study results and limits: Measurement of non-spike TCR breadth gave similar results in vaccine and placebo recipients.

This specimen consisted of peripheral blood, obtained in a trial of Ad26.COV2.S vaccine versus placebo. The V and J genes are TRBV7-9 and TRBJ1-4; TRBD1 is a possible D gene (5 bases). The receptor's source is a person between 18 and 60 years old who received the Ad26.COV2.S COVID-19 vaccine or a placebo. The CDR3 here is CASSSTVGAEKLFF. The CDR3 coding sequence is TGTGCCAGCAGCTCGACCGTCGGGGCTGAAAAACTGTTTTTT.